The T cell receptor beta chain described here comes from a study of response to subunit inactivated influenza vaccine. Study-wide results and caveats: Seasonal influenza vaccination, on each occasion, was suggested by the authors to recruit few new T cells.

This clonotype was seen a few times. What it recognizes is unknown. V trimming: 5 bases; J trimming: 2 bases; junction bases outside the gene matches: 12. The CDR3 length is 16 residues. CDR1 LGHDT and CDR2 YNNKEL come from the germline V gene (reference sequence). TCRdb reprocessed the RT-PCR reads with MiXCR, giving one entry per CDR3 protein. The sample contains 400,000 to 650,000 distinct CDR3 sequences, 6.5% to 8% of which appear only once. This chain connects TRBV3-1 to TRBJ2-7; 7 positions agree with TRBD2. This specimen consisted of PBMCs from blood, obtained less than 30 months after vaccination. The sequence came from a man between 50 and 75 years old who received an inactivated influenza vaccine. CDR3 nucleotides: TGTGCCAGCAGCTACACCTGGACTAGTCACCCCTACGAGCAGTACTTC. Residues: CASSYTWTSHPYEQYF.